This is a list of T cell receptor beta chains from one sample in a study of T-cell reconstitution after alpha-beta-depleted transplantation in children. TCRdb re-analysed the PCR reads in MiXCR, keeping a single row per CDR3 protein. The sample carries some 200,000 distinct CDR3 sequences, roughly a tenth recorded once. The sequences come from PBMCs from the stem cell graft donor, collected from the stem cell graft. These receptors were obtained from a human donor who donated a stem cell graft to a child with acute lymphoblastic leukemia. CDR3s include the opening cysteine and the closing phenylalanine or tryptophan. The D gene is left open where the match is weak. Clone size is given for some rows only: seen once, a few or many times, or a class if the clone is expanded.

many	-	TRBV4-3	TRBJ2-2	CASSQSRDSQNTGELFF	TGCGCCAGCAGCCAATCCCGAGACAGCCAGAACACCGGGGAGCTGTTTTTT
-	TRBD1	TRBV29-1	TRBJ2-5	CSRRKVTFRGLGETQYF	TGCAGCAGGAGAAAGGTCACCTTCAGGGGGCTCGGCGAGACCCAGTACTTC
many	-	TRBV5-1	TRBJ2-7	CASSLEGFGYEQYF	TGCGCCAGCAGCCTTGAGGGGTTTGGGTACGAGCAGTACTTC
few	-	TRBV29-1	TRBJ1-3	CSVVGSSNSGNTIYF	TGCAGCGTTGTGGGCAGTTCGAACTCTGGAAACACCATATATTTT
-	-	TRBV4-1	TRBJ1-6	CASSQDRVSSYNSPLHF	TGCGCCAGCAGCCAAGACAGGGTGAGCTCCTATAATTCACCCCTCCACTTT
-	-	TRBV4-1	TRBJ1-4	CASSQGLRGLNEKLFF	TGCGCCAGCAGCCAGGGACTGCGCGGGCTTAATGAAAAACTGTTTTTT
many	-	TRBV12-3/TRBV12-4	TRBJ2-1	CASSLLEGINEQFF	TGTGCCAGCAGTTTATTGGAGGGAATCAATGAGCAGTTCTTC
-	-	TRBV27	TRBJ2-7	CASNSRDRSYEQYF	TGTGCCAGCAACTCCCGGGACCGATCCTACGAGCAGTACTTC
many	TRBD2	TRBV7-2	TRBJ2-5	CASSLGLAGGGETQYF	TGTGCCAGCAGCTTAGGACTAGCGGGGGGTGGTGAGACCCAGTACTTC
-	-	TRBV6-2/TRBV6-3	TRBJ2-7	CAGASPQEHEQYF	TGTGCCGGAGCGTCCCCGCAGGAACACGAGCAGTACTTC
few	-	TRBV12-3/TRBV12-4	TRBJ2-1	CASSGYEQFF	TGTGCCAGCTCGGGGTATGAGCAGTTCTTC
many	TRBD1	TRBV6-5	TRBJ1-5	CASSPGTGGNQPQHF	TGTGCCAGCAGCCCCGGGACAGGGGGCAATCAGCCCCAGCATTTT
-	-	TRBV18	TRBJ1-4	CASSASGQTNEKLFF	TGTGCCAGCTCAGCTTCGGGTCAAACTAATGAAAAACTGTTTTTT
medium-sized	TRBD1	TRBV2	TRBJ2-1	CASSDWGQGYNEQFF	TGTGCCAGCAGTGATTGGGGACAGGGGTACAATGAGCAGTTCTTC
many	-	TRBV5-1	TRBJ2-7	CASSLRGTDYEQYF	TGCGCCAGCAGCTTGAGGGGGACCGACTACGAGCAGTACTTC
many	-	TRBV6-2/TRBV6-3	TRBJ2-1	CASSLFLGEQFF	TGTGCCAGCAGTTTATTTTTGGGGGAGCAGTTCTTC
many	TRBD1	TRBV12-3/TRBV12-4	TRBJ2-7	CASSPPTGYEQYF	TGTGCCAGCAGCCCACCGACAGGGTACGAGCAGTACTTC
many	TRBD1	TRBV29-1	TRBJ2-7	CSVVGTDVYYEQYF	TGCAGCGTTGTTGGGACAGATGTTTACTACGAGCAGTACTTC
-	TRBD1	TRBV20-1	TRBJ1-1	CSATYGQGGAAFF	TGCAGTGCAACCTACGGACAGGGAGGGGCAGCTTTCTTT
-	-	TRBV5-5	TRBJ2-1	CASSLGQGSGWNEQFF	TGTGCCAGCAGCCTTGGGCAGGGTAGTGGTTGGAATGAGCAGTTCTTC
many	-	TRBV7-2	TRBJ1-1	CASSSRAGLNTEAFF	TGTGCCAGCAGCTCTAGGGCGGGACTGAACACTGAAGCTTTCTTT
-	-	TRBV14	TRBJ1-1	CASSSWGGARTEAFF	TGTGCCAGCAGCTCGTGGGGTGGGGCGAGGACTGAAGCTTTCTTT
-	TRBD2	TRBV4-2	TRBJ2-1	CASSQEGLAGGQGVYNEQFF	TGTGCCAGCAGCCAAGAGGGACTAGCGGGGGGTCAGGGCGTGTACAATGAGCAGTTCTTC
few	TRBD1	TRBV6-2/TRBV6-3	TRBJ2-4	CASRVTGGDSLAKNIQYF	TGTGCCAGCAGAGTGACAGGGGGAGATTCTTTAGCCAAAAACATTCAGTACTTC
-	TRBD1	TRBV20-1	TRBJ1-4	CSARTDREGRKLFF	TGCAGTGCTAGAACTGACAGGGAGGGGCGAAAACTGTTTTTT
-	-	TRBV7-6	TRBJ2-7	CASSSRTAEQYF	TGTGCCAGCAGCTCCCGGACCGCGGAGCAGTACTTC